This T cell receptor beta chain was sequenced during a study of long-term antiretroviral therapy in people with HIV. They ran version v3.0 of the immunoSEQ assay at survey level. Generated by immunoSEQ multiplex PCR, the TCRdb table keeps only in-frame clones and is missing some. This sample has some 20,000 clones, with around 86% found just once. At least two post-ART and at least one pre-ART PBMC sample were available for each donor. The germline CDR1 and CDR2 sequences are SNHLY and FYNNEI. V dropped 0 bases and J dropped 1; count of bases not matched to a gene: 9. This CDR3 contains 18 residues. The chain employs TRBV2 and TRBJ2-7; 10 bases fit TRBD2. This TCR came from a man between 40 and 49 years old with HIV. The specimen was unsorted PBMCs, collected 0.5 years after starting antiretroviral therapy. The CDR3 spells CASSEAQGGSGGSYEQYF. The CDR3 bases are TGTGCCAGCAGTGAAGCTCAAGGGGGTAGCGGGGGGTCCTACGAGCAGTACTTC.